This entry lists 18 T cell receptor beta chains sequenced from one sample in a study of cytomegalovirus exposure and HLA in healthy donors (TCRdb year 2017). The method was the immunoSEQ multiplex PCR assay. The multiplex PCR relied on a mix of 60 forward primers for TCR Vbeta segments and 13 reverse primers for TCR Jbeta segments. The table was pulled from immuneACCESS by TCRdb, which kept in-frame rearrangements only. Such tables lose some clones; where checked, under half of the loss comes from unresolved V genes, and the rest has no known cause. The sample has 130,000 to 150,000 clones on record, over 60% of them singletons. The ten largest account for 1.5% to 2% of the sample. The sample was PBMCs. The receptor source for this set is a woman between 18 and 29 years old in good health and CMV-seronegative.

This clone was counted a single time. The chain uses TRBV11-3 and TRBJ1-1; TRBD1 agrees at 10 bases. V dropped 5 bases and J dropped 4; count of bases not matched to a gene: 7. CDR3 size: 15 residues. Per the germline V gene, CDR1 is SGHNT and CDR2 is YENEEA. The CDR3 DNA reads as TGTGCCAGCAGCATCAGGGACAGGGGTGTCACTGAAGCTTTCTTT. It translates to CASSIRDRGVTEAFF.

In this sample, this clone turned up once. The rearrangement links TRBV5-5 to TRBJ1-4; possibly TRBD1 for D (6 bases). There are 17 residues in the CDR3. Germline V gene sequence: CDR1 SGHKS, CDR2 YYEKEE (reference sequence). The V end lost 1 base, the J end lost 7 bases, and 20 bases lay between the germline ends. CDR3 sequence: CASSLRSGGASGEKLFF. CDR3 coding DNA: TGTGCCAGCAGCTTGAGGAGCGGGGGGGCCTCCGGTGAAAAACTGTTTTTT.

The rearrangement links TRBV29-1 to TRBJ1-2; weak D call: TRBD1 (6 bases). The CDR3 runs to 11 residues. The germline CDR1 and CDR2 sequences are SQVTM and ANQGSEA. With 5 bases removed from V and 7 bases from J, the gap between germline ends came to 11 bases. This CDR3 reads CSVTGMVGYTF. For the CDR3, the DNA is TGCAGCGTTACAGGGATGGTTGGCTACACCTTC.

This clone was picked up a small number of times. This rearrangement joins TRBV28 to TRBJ1-2, with 11 bases aligning to TRBD1. Germline V gene data show CDR1 as MDHEN and CDR2 as SYDVKM. The CDR3 spans 15 residues. The V and J ends lost 6 bases and 5 bases, in that order; junction bases with no gene match: 8. The DNA of the CDR3 is TGTGCCAGCAGGTCCGGGACAGGGGGAAGGTATGGCTACACCTTC. Translation: CASRSGTGGRYGYTF.

V and J are TRBV30 and TRBJ1-1; a possible D gene is TRBD1 (6 bases). In germline, CDR1 is GTSNPN, CDR2 SVGIG (reference sequence). CDR3 length equals 12 residues. Deletions cut 4 bases from V and 5 bases from J, with 11 bases between. In nucleotides, the CDR3 is TGTGCCTGGACAGGGGAAGGGACTGAAGCTTTCTTT. This translates into CAWTGEGTEAFF.

This clone came up once. The chain carries TRBV6-1 and TRBJ1-1; D is perhaps TRBD1 (5 bases). The CDR3 consists of 14 residues. The ends were cut back, 1 base at V and 4 bases at J, with 10 bases in the middle. From germline, CDR1 is MNHNS and CDR2 SASEGT. The DNA of the CDR3 is TGTGCCAGCAGTGAAGGGCCCCAGGGCACTGAAGCTTTCTTT. Translating it yields CASSEGPQGTEAFF.

The V and J genes are TRBV6-5 and TRBJ2-1; 8 nucleotides line up with TRBD2. From germline, CDR1 is MNHEY and CDR2 SVGAGI. Trimming at V came to 0 bases and at J to 6 bases, leaving 1 base not matched to a gene. The CDR3 extends over 14 amino acids. CDR3 bases: TGTGCCAGCAGTTACTCGACTAGCGCCAATGAGCAGTTCTTC. It translates to CASSYSTSANEQFF.

This clone has just a few counts. V usage is TRBV6-5 and J usage is TRBJ2-1, with 9 nucleotides matching TRBD2. This CDR3 comprises 14 residues. With 7 bases clipped from V and 4 bases from J, the junction kept 5 bases outside the gene matches. Per the germline V gene, CDR1 is MNHEY and CDR2 is SVGAGI. The CDR3, as DNA: TGTGCCAGCACCGGCGGGGGGGCGTACAATGAGCAGTTCTTC. Translating gives CASTGGGAYNEQFF.

V usage is TRBV5-1 and J usage is TRBJ2-1; 7 nucleotides align to TRBD1. Losses at the gene ends were 4 bases for V and 7 bases for J; bases not matched to a gene: 5. The CDR3 totals 13 residues. Germline assignment: CDR1 SGHRS and CDR2 YFSETQ. Here the CDR3 reads CASSRDRPNEQFF. The CDR3, as DNA: TGCGCCAGCAGCCGGGACAGACCGAATGAGCAGTTCTTC.

The CDR3 region is CASSLGRVRTEAFF. In DNA, the CDR3 is TGTGCCAGCAGCTTAGGCAGGGTCCGGACTGAAGCTTTCTTT. This chain uses TRBV7-2 with TRBJ1-1, with TRBD1 as a possible D gene (5 bases). V lost 1 base and J lost 5, with 11 bases in between. Germline loops: CDR1 SGHTA, CDR2 FQGNSA. This CDR3 region has 14 residues.

The J gene is TRBJ2-7, the V gene TRBV5-1; maybe TRBD2 (5 bases). The germline gives CDR1 SGHRS, CDR2 YFSETQ. Trimming cost V 4 bases and J 4 bases, with 12 bases left between them. This CDR3 comprises 13 residues. In nucleotides, the CDR3 is TGCGCCAGCAGCGATCCTAGCAGATACGAGCAGTACGTC. It codes for CASSDPSRYEQYV.

This chain uses TRBV4-1 with TRBJ1-5; 7 bases are shared with TRBD1. CDR1 is MGHRA, CDR2 YSYEKL, per germline. V shed 4 bases, J shed 7 bases, and the junction held 7 bases outside the gene matches. This CDR3 has 14 residues. CDR3 bases: TGCGCCAGCAGCCTTCAGGGGGGTTGGCAGCCCCAGCATTTT. Its protein is CASSLQGGWQPQHF.

To note about this clone: This same CDR3 is encoded by further DNA sequences in the sample. The chain couples TRBV5-4 to TRBJ2-5; 9 bases align to TRBD1. Germline V gene data show CDR1 as SGHNT and CDR2 as YYREEE (reference sequence). CDR3 length: 14 residues. Losses at the gene ends were 2 bases for V and 4 bases for J; bases not matched to a gene: 3. For the CDR3, the DNA is TGTGCCAGCAGCTTACAGGGGGCGGGAGAGACCCAGTACTTC. It translates to CASSLQGAGETQYF.

This rearrangement joins TRBV18 to TRBJ2-1, with 7 bases lining up with TRBD1. The CDR3 length is 16 residues. Germline trimming cut 3 bases from V and 2 bases from J; bases unmatched to any gene: 7. CDR1 is KGHSH and CDR2 is LQKENI in the germline V gene. This CDR3 reads CASSPPDRVAYNEQFF. In DNA form, the CDR3 reads TGTGCCAGCTCACCTCCCGACAGGGTAGCCTACAATGAGCAGTTCTTC.

This clone was counted only a few times. The chain links TRBV11-3 to TRBJ2-1, with D possibly TRBD1 on 5 matching bases. V shed 4 bases and J shed 2 bases, with 12 bases lying between them. Germline V gene sequence: CDR1 SGHNT, CDR2 YENEEA. This CDR3 contains 15 residues. CDR3 DNA: TGTGCCAGCAGCTCAGGGATCTCCCCCTACAATGAGCAGTTCTTC. Its protein is CASSSGISPYNEQFF.

The chain couples TRBV10-3 to TRBJ2-7; 11 bases line up with TRBD2. V trimming: 3 bases; J trimming: 5 bases; junction bases outside the gene matches: 18. Germline values: CDR1 ENHRY, CDR2 SYGVKD. The length of the CDR3 is 19 residues. The CDR3 DNA reads TGTGCCATCAGTGACCCGACAGCGACTAGCGGGATTCCTCGGGACGAGCAGTACGTC. It specifies CAISDPTATSGIPRDEQYV.

The chain uses TRBV6-1 and TRBJ1-2; 10 nucleotides line up with TRBD1. In germline, CDR1 is MNHNS, CDR2 SASEGT. The CDR3 covers 15 residues. V was pared by 2 bases and J by 4 bases, with 4 bases of the junction left unmatched. The CDR3 sequence: CASSERQGASYGYTF. The CDR3 DNA sequence: TGTGCCAGCAGTGAAAGACAGGGGGCTAGCTATGGCTACACCTTC.

The rearrangement joins TRBV28 to TRBJ2-6, with D maybe TRBD2 (6 bases). The CDR3 runs 17 residues. Looked up from germline, CDR1 is MDHEN and CDR2 is SYDVKM. V was trimmed by 8 bases and J by 0 bases, leaving 17 bases between them. Here the CDR3 reads CASSLGGTLSGANVLTF. The CDR3 DNA reads as TGTGCCAGCTCCCTTGGGGGGACCCTCTCTGGGGCCAACGTCCTGACTTTC. The full variable domain, completed using reference TRBV28 and TRBJ2-6, is DVKVTQSSRYLVKRTGEKVFLECVQDMDHENMFWYRQDPGLGLRLIYFSYDVKMKEKGDIPEGYSVSREKKERFSLILESASTNQTSMYLCASSLGGTLSGANVLTFGAGSRLTVL.